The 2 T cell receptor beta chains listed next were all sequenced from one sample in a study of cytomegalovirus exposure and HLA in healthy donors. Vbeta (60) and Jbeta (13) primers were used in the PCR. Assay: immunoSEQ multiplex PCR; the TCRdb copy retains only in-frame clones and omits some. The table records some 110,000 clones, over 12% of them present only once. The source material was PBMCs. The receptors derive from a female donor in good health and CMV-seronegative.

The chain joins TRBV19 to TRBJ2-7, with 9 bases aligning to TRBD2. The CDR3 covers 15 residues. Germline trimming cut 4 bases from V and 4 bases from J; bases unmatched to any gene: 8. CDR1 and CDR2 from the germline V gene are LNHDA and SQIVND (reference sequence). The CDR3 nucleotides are TGTGCCAGTAGTAAGGGACTAGCTTCGAGTTACGAGCAGTACTTC. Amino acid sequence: CASSKGLASSYEQYF. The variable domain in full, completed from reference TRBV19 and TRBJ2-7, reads DGGITQSPKYLFRKEGQNVTLSCEQNLNHDAMYWYRQDPGQGLRLIYYSQIVNDFQKGDIAEGYSVSREKKESFPLTVTSAQKNPTAFYLCASSKGLASSYEQYFGPGTRLTVT.

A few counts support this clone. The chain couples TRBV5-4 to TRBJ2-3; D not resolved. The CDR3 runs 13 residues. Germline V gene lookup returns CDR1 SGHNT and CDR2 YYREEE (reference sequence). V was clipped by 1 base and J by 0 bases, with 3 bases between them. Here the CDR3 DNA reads TGTGCCAGCAGCTTGTCTAGCACAGATACGCAGTATTTT. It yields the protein CASSLSSTDTQYF.